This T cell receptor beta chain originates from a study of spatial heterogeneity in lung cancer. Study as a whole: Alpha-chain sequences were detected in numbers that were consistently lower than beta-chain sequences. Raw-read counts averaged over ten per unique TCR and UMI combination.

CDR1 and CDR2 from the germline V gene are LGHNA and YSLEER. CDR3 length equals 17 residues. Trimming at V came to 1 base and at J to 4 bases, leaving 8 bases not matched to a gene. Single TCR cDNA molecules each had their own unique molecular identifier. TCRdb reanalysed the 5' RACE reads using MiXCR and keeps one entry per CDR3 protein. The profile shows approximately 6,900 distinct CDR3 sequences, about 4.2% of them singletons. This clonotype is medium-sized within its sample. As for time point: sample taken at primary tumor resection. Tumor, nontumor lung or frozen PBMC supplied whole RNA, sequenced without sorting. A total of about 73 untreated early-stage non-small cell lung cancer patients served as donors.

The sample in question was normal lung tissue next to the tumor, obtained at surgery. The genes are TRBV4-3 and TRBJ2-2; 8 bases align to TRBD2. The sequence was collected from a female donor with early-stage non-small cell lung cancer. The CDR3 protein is CASSQVIQRGTTGELFF. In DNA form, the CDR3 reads TGCGCCAGCAGCCAAGTTATCCAGCGGGGGACCACCGGGGAGCTGTTTTTT.